The entry below gives a single TCR beta chain sequence along with its context. Its target is unknown. The data originate from a study of T cells after yellow fever vaccination. This CDR3 is built from 14 residues. V was shortened by 1 base and J by 7 bases, with 11 bases between the two germline ends. TCRdb called the 5' RACE reads again in MiXCR, with one record for every CDR3 protein. The repertoire holds roughly 180,000 distinct CDR3 sequences, with approximately 6.2% as singletons. Study outcomes and limitations: It was a small share of clonotypes that appeared in both CD4 and CD8 compartments.

The rearrangement uses TRBV12-3 or TRBV12-4 and TRBJ1-5; D gene unclear. This receptor was obtained from a young man who received the YFV17D yellow fever vaccine. The material was CD4+ T cells sorted from PBMCs, obtained on the day of the first yellow fever vaccination. CDR3 residues: CASSLDGVRQPQHF. CDR3 DNA: TGTGCCAGCAGTTTAGATGGTGTTCGGCAGCCCCAGCATTTT.